These 3 T cell receptor beta chains were all obtained from the same sample, sequenced in a study of T cell responses to AZD1222 COVID-19 vaccine. Generated by immunoSEQ multiplex PCR, the TCRdb table keeps only in-frame clones and is missing some. The data hold around 100,000 clones, with about 90% observed a single time. The sample in question was peripheral blood, obtained on day 0 of AZD1222 vaccination. These receptors all come from an adult in good health.

The gene calls are TRBV4-1 and TRBJ2-1, with 11 bases aligning to TRBD2. CDR1 is MGHRA and CDR2 is YSYEKL in the germline V gene. This CDR3 has 16 amino acids. Germline trimming cut 4 bases from V and 10 bases from J; bases unmatched to any gene: 12. The CDR3 reads CASSRHLAGGSPEQFF. As DNA, the CDR3 is TGCGCCAGCAGCCGACACCTAGCGGGGGGAAGTCCGGAGCAGTTCTTC.

J is TRBJ2-7 and V is TRBV4-3, with 9 positions matching TRBD2. This CDR3 contains 16 residues. The ends lost 1 base at V and 3 bases at J; junction bases unmatched: 7. Germline V gene lookup returns CDR1 LGHNA and CDR2 YSLEER. The CDR3 region has the DNA TGCGCCAGCAGCCAAGCCCTAGCGGGGAGATTCTACGAGCAGTACTTC. As protein: CASSQALAGRFYEQYF.

The V gene is TRBV7-8, the J gene TRBJ2-7; TRBD1 aligns across 10 bases. J lost 6 bases, V lost 5 bases, and 7 bases had no gene match. The germline V gene encodes CDR1 SGHVS and CDR2 FQNEAQ. This CDR3 is 14 amino acids long. The CDR3, as DNA: TGTGCCAGCAGCCCCCGGACAGGGGGGGTCGAGCAGTACTTC. Translated: CASSPRTGGVEQYF.